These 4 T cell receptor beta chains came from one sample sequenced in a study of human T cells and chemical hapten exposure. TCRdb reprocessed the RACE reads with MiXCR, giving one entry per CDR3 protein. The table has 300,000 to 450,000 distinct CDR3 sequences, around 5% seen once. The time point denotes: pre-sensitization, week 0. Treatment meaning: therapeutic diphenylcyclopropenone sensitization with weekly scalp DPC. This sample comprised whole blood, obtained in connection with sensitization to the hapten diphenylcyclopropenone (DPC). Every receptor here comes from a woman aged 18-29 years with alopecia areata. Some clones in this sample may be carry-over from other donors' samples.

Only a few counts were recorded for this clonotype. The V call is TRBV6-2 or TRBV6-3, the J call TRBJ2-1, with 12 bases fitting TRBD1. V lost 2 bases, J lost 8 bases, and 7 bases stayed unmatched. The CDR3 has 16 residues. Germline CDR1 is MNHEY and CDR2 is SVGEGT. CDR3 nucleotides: TGTGCCAGCAGTTACATGGGACAGGGGGCTCGGGATGAGCAGTTCTTC. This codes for CASSYMGQGARDEQFF.

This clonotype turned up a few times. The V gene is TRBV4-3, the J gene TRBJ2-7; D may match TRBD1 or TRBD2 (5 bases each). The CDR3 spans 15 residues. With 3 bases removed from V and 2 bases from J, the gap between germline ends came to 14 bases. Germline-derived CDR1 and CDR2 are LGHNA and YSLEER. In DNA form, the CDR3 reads TGCGCCAGCAGCCACTTCAGGGAGTCCCCCTACGAGCAGTACTTC. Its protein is CASSHFRESPYEQYF.

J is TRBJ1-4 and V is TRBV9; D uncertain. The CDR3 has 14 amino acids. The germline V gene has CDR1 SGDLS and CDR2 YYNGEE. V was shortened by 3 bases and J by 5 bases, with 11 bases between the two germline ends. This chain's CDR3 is CASSAAQGNEKLFF. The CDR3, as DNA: TGTGCCAGCAGCGCCGCTCAAGGAAATGAAAAACTGTTTTTT. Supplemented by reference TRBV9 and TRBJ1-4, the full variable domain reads DSGVTQTPKHLITATGQRVTLRCSPRSGDLSVYWYQQSLDQGLQFLIQYYNGEERAKGNILERFSAQQFPDLHSELNLSSLELGDSALYFCASSAAQGNEKLFFGSGTQLSVL.

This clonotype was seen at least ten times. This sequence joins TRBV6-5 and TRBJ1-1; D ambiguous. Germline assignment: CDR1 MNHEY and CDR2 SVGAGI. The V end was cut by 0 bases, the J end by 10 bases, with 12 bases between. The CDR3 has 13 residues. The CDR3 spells CASSYSGVRGAFF. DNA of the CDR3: TGTGCCAGCAGTTACTCCGGGGTCAGAGGAGCTTTCTTT.